A selection of T cell receptor beta chains follows, all from one sample in a study of molecular identifiers for immune sequencing clone quantification. One entry per CDR3 protein, called by TCRdb with MiXCR from the PCR reads. The sample contains some 680,000 distinct CDR3 sequences, roughly 25% of which appear only once. The sequenced sample was naive CD8+ T cells from blood, with Jurkat cell RNA spiked in. The receptors here all came from a human donor in good health. Some libraries in this study had Jurkat cell RNA spiked in. Both conserved end residues are part of each CDR3. A D gene is named only where the DNA matches it firmly. Clone size is stated in some rows and not others, as once, few, many or a class when expanded.

cdr3_aa: CASSPNAGYEQYF
cdr3_nt: TGTGCCAGCAGCCCAAACGCAGGGTACGAGCAGTACTTC
d_call: -
v_call: TRBV3-1
clone_size: many
j_call: TRBJ2-7

cdr3_aa: CASSMWTSGRNEQFF
cdr3_nt: TGTGCCAGTAGTATGTGGACTAGCGGGAGGAATGAGCAGTTCTTC
d_call: TRBD2
v_call: TRBV19
clone_size: -
j_call: TRBJ2-1

cdr3_aa: CATRENYGYTF
cdr3_nt: TGTGCAACCCGGGAGAACTATGGCTACACCTTC
d_call: -
v_call: TRBV25-1
clone_size: many
j_call: TRBJ1-2

cdr3_aa: CASSGWTSANELLLF
cdr3_nt: TGTGCCAGCAGCGGATGGACATCTGCAAATGAATTACTGTTATTT
d_call: -
v_call: TRBV11-2
clone_size: -
j_call: TRBJ1-4

cdr3_aa: CASSPWTSGGPGADTQYF
cdr3_nt: TGCGCCAGCAGCCCGTGGACTAGCGGGGGTCCCGGGGCAGATACGCAGTATTTT
d_call: TRBD2
v_call: TRBV4-3
clone_size: many
j_call: TRBJ2-3

cdr3_aa: CASRLQGIRNEQYF
cdr3_nt: TGTGCCAGCAGACTACAGGGGATAAGGAACGAGCAGTACTTC
d_call: TRBD1
v_call: TRBV11-2
clone_size: -
j_call: TRBJ2-7

cdr3_aa: CASSLSGGALYEQFF
cdr3_nt: TGTGCCAGCAGTTTAAGCGGGGGGGCCCTATATGAGCAGTTCTTC
d_call: TRBD2
v_call: TRBV27
clone_size: -
j_call: TRBJ2-1

cdr3_aa: CPSSPGVNTGELFF
cdr3_nt: TGCCCCAGCAGCCCGGGAGTAAACACCGGGGAGCTGTTTTTT
d_call: -
v_call: TRBV4-3
clone_size: -
j_call: TRBJ2-2

cdr3_aa: CASSFPTSGENTDTQYF
cdr3_nt: TGTGCCAGCAGCTTCCCGACTAGCGGGGAGAACACAGATACGCAGTATTTT
d_call: TRBD2
v_call: TRBV7-6
clone_size: many
j_call: TRBJ2-3

cdr3_aa: CAISGTGNTGELFF
cdr3_nt: TGTGCCATCAGTGGGACAGGGAACACCGGGGAGCTGTTTTTT
d_call: TRBD1
v_call: TRBV10-3
clone_size: -
j_call: TRBJ2-2

cdr3_aa: CASETGSNSGNTIYF
cdr3_nt: TGTGCCAGCGAAACCGGGTCCAACTCTGGAAACACCATATATTTT
d_call: -
v_call: TRBV7-9
clone_size: many
j_call: TRBJ1-3

cdr3_aa: CASSWGTGGYEQYF
cdr3_nt: TGCGCCAGCAGCTGGGGGACAGGGGGCTACGAGCAGTACTTC
d_call: TRBD1
v_call: TRBV6-5
clone_size: many
j_call: TRBJ2-7

cdr3_aa: CSVDRELYGYTF
cdr3_nt: TGCAGCGTCGACAGAGAACTTTATGGCTACACCTTC
d_call: -
v_call: TRBV29-1
clone_size: many
j_call: TRBJ1-2